The 21 T cell receptor beta chains below come from one sample, sequenced in a study of patients and donors after allogeneic stem cell transplantation. TCRdb ran MiXCR on the RT-PCR reads and lists one entry per CDR3 protein. The sample yields fewer than 200,000 distinct CDR3 sequences, about 32% seen once. Source material: blood, either unsorted or a sorted T cell fraction (not recorded which). These TCRs come from a human donor who was either an allogeneic HSCT recipient or a stem cell or donor lymphocyte infusion donor (not recorded which). It is not recorded whose cells these are; they may come from a transplant donor.

This clonotype has a handful of counts. The genes are TRBV5-1 and TRBJ1-1, with a weak D call TRBD1 (5 bases). This CDR3 region has 14 residues. Germline V CDR1 and CDR2: SGHRS, YFSETQ. The ends were cut back, 0 bases at V and 4 bases at J, with 10 bases in the middle. CDR3 sequence reads: CASSLAEGSTEAFF. The CDR3 DNA follows: TGCGCCAGCAGCTTGGCCGAGGGGAGCACTGAAGCTTTCTTT.

This clonotype was counted only a few times. V gene TRBV7-2 combines with J gene TRBJ2-5, with TRBD2 matching over 9 bases. The CDR3 sequence is 15 residues long. V shed 6 bases and J 4 bases; nucleotides not matched to a gene: 9. Germline assignment: CDR1 SGHTA and CDR2 FQGNSA. The CDR3 sequence is CASSYSGRGRETQYF. The CDR3 DNA reads TGTGCCAGCAGTTATAGCGGGAGAGGGAGAGAGACCCAGTACTTC.

In this sample, this clonotype turned up a few times. The CDR3: CASSENWGTEAFF. The CDR3 DNA reads TGTGCCAGCAGTGAAAATTGGGGGACTGAAGCTTTCTTT. V gene TRBV2 combines with J gene TRBJ1-1; D possibly corresponds to TRBD1 (5 bases). Germline values: CDR1 SNHLY, CDR2 FYNNEI. This CDR3 comprises 13 residues. The V end lost 2 bases, the J end lost 5 bases, and 9 bases lay between the germline ends.

The CDR3 loop is CASSPSWTDAREQYF. In DNA, the CDR3 is TGTGCCAGCTCACCTTCCTGGACAGATGCTAGGGAGCAGTACTTC. The chain uses TRBV18 and TRBJ2-7; the D gene is possibly TRBD1 (6 bases). CDR1 is KGHSH and CDR2 is LQKENI in the germline V gene. V was trimmed by 3 bases and J by 7 bases, leaving 19 bases between them. The CDR3 extends over 15 amino acids.

The chain recombines TRBV9 with TRBJ2-5; 8 bases line up with TRBD1. The V gene's germline CDR1 is SGDLS and CDR2 YYNGEE. The CDR3 sequence is 15 residues long. Germline trimming cut 3 bases from V and 5 bases from J; bases unmatched to any gene: 9. CDR3: CASSAHRGAPETQYF. The CDR3 DNA reads as TGTGCCAGCAGCGCCCACAGGGGGGCACCGGAGACCCAGTACTTC.

This clonotype was seen repeatedly, ten times or more. The genes are TRBV25-1 and TRBJ1-5, with a weak D call TRBD1 (5 bases). V was shortened by 5 bases and J by 1 base, with 6 bases between the two germline ends. Germline CDR1 and CDR2: MGHDK and SYGVNS. The CDR3 extends over 13 amino acids. The CDR3 reads CASSWDSNQPQHF. The CDR3, as DNA: TGTGCCAGCAGTTGGGACAGCAATCAGCCCCAGCATTTT.

Only a few counts were recorded for this clonotype. The chain uses TRBV4-3 and TRBJ2-5, with 7 bases aligning to TRBD1. There are 13 residues in the CDR3. V lost 4 bases, J lost 3 bases, and 2 bases stayed unmatched. CDR1 is LGHNA and CDR2 is YSLEER in the germline V gene. The CDR3 protein is CASSRDREETQYF. The DNA for the CDR3 is TGCGCCAGCAGCCGGGACAGAGAAGAGACCCAGTACTTC.

This clonotype has a single count. V gene TRBV4-1 combines with J gene TRBJ2-3, with no clear D. Germline CDR1 and CDR2: MGHRA and YSYEKL. This CDR3 spans 13 amino acids. Trimming took 7 bases from V and 0 from J, leaving 8 bases between them. The CDR3 nucleotides read TGCGCCAGCATAAGCACTAGCACAGATACGCAGTATTTT. It is translated as CASISTSTDTQYF.

The chain is built from TRBV7-3 and TRBJ2-2; 7 bases are a match to TRBD2. Trimming at V came to 2 bases and at J to 3 bases, leaving 6 bases not matched to a gene. CDR3 size: 16 residues. Germline loops: CDR1 SGHTA, CDR2 FQGTGA. CDR3 sequence reads: CASSLLAGEDTGELFF. The CDR3 region has the DNA TGTGCCAGCAGCTTACTGGCGGGAGAGGACACCGGGGAGCTGTTTTTT. The whole variable domain, filled in from reference TRBV7-3 and TRBJ2-2, reads GAGVSQTPSNKVTEKGKYVELRCDPISGHTALYWYRQSLGQGPEFLIYFQGTGAADDSGLPNDRFFAVRPEGSVSTLKIQRTERGDSAVYLCASSLLAGEDTGELFFGEGSRLTVL.

The chain carries TRBV27 and TRBJ2-1; D call uncertain. CDR1 is MNHEY and CDR2 is SMNVEV in the germline V gene (reference sequence). The V gene lost 6 bases and the J gene lost 7 bases, with 7 bases spanning the gap. The CDR3 is made up of 11 amino acids. The CDR3 loop is CASRVYNEQFF. In DNA form, the CDR3 reads TGTGCCAGCAGGGTCTATAATGAGCAGTTCTTC.

The chain carries TRBV5-1 and TRBJ2-2; D is ambiguous. V lost 2 bases, J lost 10 bases, and 9 bases lay in between. CDR3 size: 12 residues. The germline CDR1 and CDR2 sequences are SGHRS and YFSETQ. CDR3: CASSLPTEELFF. The CDR3 nucleotides are TGCGCCAGCAGCTTACCGACGGAGGAGCTGTTTTTT.

This clonotype was seen a few times. The V call is TRBV29-1, the J call TRBJ2-3; 10 bases map to TRBD2. Germline trimming cut 1 base from V and 5 bases from J; bases unmatched to any gene: 9. This CDR3 is 16 amino acids long. The germline V gene encodes CDR1 SQVTM and CDR2 ANQGSEA. The CDR3 region is CSVEGTSGPKGDTQYF. CDR3 DNA: TGCAGCGTTGAAGGGACTAGCGGCCCAAAGGGAGATACGCAGTATTTT.

The genes are TRBV27 and TRBJ2-7, with a weak D call TRBD1 (6 bases). CDR3 length equals 13 residues. Trimming pared 2 bases from V and 2 bases from J, leaving 7 bases between. CDR1 and CDR2 from the germline V gene are MNHEY and SMNVEV (reference sequence). The CDR3 spells CASSLPGAYEQYF. CDR3 coding DNA: TGTGCCAGCAGTTTACCAGGGGCCTACGAGCAGTACTTC.

In its sample, this clonotype was seen a few times. The chain couples TRBV7-9 to TRBJ1-2; TRBD1 matches 8 bases. Trimming took 3 bases from V and 5 from J; bases not matched to a gene: 5. Germline V gives CDR1 SEHNR, CDR2 FQNEAQ (reference sequence). CDR3 length: 14 residues. CDR3: CASSFTGGNYGYTF. In DNA, the CDR3 is TGTGCCAGCAGCTTTACAGGGGGTAATTATGGCTACACCTTC.

This clonotype was recorded a few times. V usage is TRBV10-3 and J usage is TRBJ2-2, with 11 bases lining up with TRBD2. Germline trimming cut 6 bases from V and 3 bases from J; bases unmatched to any gene: 3. The CDR3 loop spans 15 amino acids. CDR1 is ENHRY and CDR2 is SYGVKD in the germline V gene. The CDR3 reads CAIRPGLADTGELFF. The CDR3 DNA follows: TGTGCCATCAGGCCGGGACTAGCGGACACCGGGGAGCTGTTTTTT.

V and J are TRBV3-1 and TRBJ2-7; D might be TRBD2 (5 bases). With 5 bases removed from V and 6 bases from J, the gap between germline ends came to 17 bases. The CDR3 extends over 14 amino acids. CDR1 LGHDT and CDR2 YNNKEL come from the germline V gene (reference sequence). The CDR3 is CASSSGNYNSEQYF. The CDR3 DNA is TGTGCCAGCAGCTCCGGGAACTACAACTCCGAGCAGTACTTC.

The rearrangement joins TRBV20-1 to TRBJ2-7, with D possibly TRBD1 on 6 matching bases. CDR3 length: 13 residues. Trimming shortened V by 6 bases and J by 6 bases, and 18 bases separated the two germline ends. Germline assignment: CDR1 DFQATT and CDR2 SNEGSKA (reference sequence). CDR3 amino acids: CSAPRQGGSEQYF. CDR3 nucleotide sequence: TGCAGTGCCCCCCGACAAGGGGGAAGCGAGCAGTACTTC.

Here the CDR3 reads CATSDGTSGYTF. Written as DNA, the CDR3 is TGTGCCACCAGTGATGGAACATCTGGCTACACCTTC. V and J are TRBV24-1 and TRBJ1-2; D remains ambiguous. CDR3 length: 12 residues. Trimming shortened V by 3 bases and J by 7 bases, and 8 bases separated the two germline ends. Germline V lookup: CDR1 KGHDR, CDR2 SFDVKD.

This chain connects TRBV20-1 to TRBJ1-4; D remains unclear. Trimming pared 2 bases from V and 8 bases from J, leaving 18 bases between. This CDR3 region has 15 residues. Per the germline V gene, CDR1 is DFQATT and CDR2 is SNEGSKA (reference sequence). For the CDR3, the DNA is TGCAGTGCTAGAATTCTGGCAGGCCCGGGGGAAAAACTGTTTTTT. Residues: CSARILAGPGEKLFF.

This clonotype has only a few counts. The chain combines TRBV12-3 or TRBV12-4 with TRBJ1-2; TRBD1 matches at 10 bases. Losses at the gene ends were 3 bases for V and 3 bases for J; bases not matched to a gene: 1. This CDR3 has 14 residues. The CDR3 spells CASSFGTGDYGYTF. The DNA for the CDR3 is TGTGCCAGCAGTTTCGGGACAGGGGACTATGGCTACACCTTC.

The chain recombines TRBV3-1 with TRBJ1-1, with unresolved D. V dropped 0 bases and J dropped 5 bases, with 7 bases sitting between them. The germline gives CDR1 LGHDT, CDR2 YNNKEL (reference sequence). This CDR3 contains 13 residues. CDR3 sequence (DNA): TGTGCCAGCAGCCAAGAGGGTGGGACTGAAGCTTTCTTT. It codes for CASSQEGGTEAFF.